This note documents a single T cell receptor (beta chain) sequence. This clonotype was seen only a few times. Its target antigen remains unknown. No much larger clonotype is one base removed from it; base qualities were not supplied. The library was produced with PCR. For sequencing, an Illumina HiSeq 2500 was employed. To normalize quantification of the TCRbeta repertoire, the TCR libraries were built with molecular barcoding that relied on unique molecular identifiers. The raw public reads went through TCRdb reprocessing: fastp at Q25, MiXCR clone calling, in-frame beta chains kept. When rows share a CDR3 protein, they turn into one entry using the most common DNA and genes. The sample profile shows approximately 400,000 distinct CDR3 sequences; under 20% of them were found once. Jointly, the top ten make up under 30% of the sample. The sample's treatment or condition, from its label and the paper: allogeneic hematopoietic cell transplantation with graft depleted of TCRalphabeta T cells and CD19 B cells. TCRalphabeta/CD19-depleted allogeneic hematopoietic cell grafts were given to the transplant recipients, all of whom were children.

The source of the sample is a study of T-cell reconstitution after alpha-beta-depleted transplantation in children (dated by TCRdb to about 2016). Context from the whole study: The study quantitatively tracked T-cell immune reconstitution after TCRalphabeta/CD19-depleted allogeneic hematopoietic cell transplantation in children using TCR repertoire profiling. General study outcomes and caveats: Over the following months the frequencies of hyperexpanded clones went down, and after one year T-cell counts and TCRbeta diversity were mostly credited to newly produced T cells. Apparently early alphabetaT-cell count recovery about two months after transplant reportedly relied on only several hundred rapidly expanded clones derived from non-depleted graft cells. In some patients, the high TCRbeta diversity seen at day 60 was put down to recipient T cells and intrathymic progenitors that had survived conditioning.

Taken from cysteine to phenylalanine, the CDR3 has 13 residues. Only the CDR3 portion is preserved as DNA: 39 bases, with reading frame beginning at the first base. The germline V and J ends show losses of 6 bases and 6 bases respectively, and no gene match explains 4 bases of the junction. CDR1 SGHTA and CDR2 FQGNSA are derived from the germline V gene. Sequencing was performed on PBMCs, mostly from graft donor cells, taken 360 days after TCRalphabeta/CD19-depleted stem cell transplant. The V and J segments used are TRBV7-2 and TRBJ1-5, with 8 middle bases fitting TRBD1. The sequence derives from a boy under two years old who had a stem cell transplant for Wiskott-Aldrich syndrome, so the T cells may come from the graft donor. The CDR3 protein is CASRYDRGQPQHF. The DNA reads TGTGCCAGCAGATATGACAGGGGTCAGCCCCAGCATTTT.